This T cell receptor beta chain was observed in a study of cytomegalovirus exposure and HLA in healthy donors. The CDR3 spans 14 residues. In germline, CDR1 is SQVTM, CDR2 ANQGSEA. The junction had 7 bases not matched to a gene; V was cut back by 7 bases and J by 6 bases. PCR employed 60 Vbeta and 13 Jbeta primers. TCRdb's copy holds only in-frame clones and misses some; the assay was immunoSEQ multiplex PCR. Found here are about 140,000 clones, over 70% of them singletons; the top ten hold 2.8%. The receptor comes from a male donor in good health and CMV-seronegative. The rearrangement joins TRBV29-1 to TRBJ2-2, with 11 bases that match TRBD2. What was sequenced was PBMCs. Here the CDR3 reads CSADLAGGPGELFF. CDR3 sequence (DNA): TGCAGCGCAGATTTAGCGGGAGGGCCCGGGGAGCTGTTTTTT.